The 15 T cell receptor beta chains reported below all come from one sample, sequenced in a study of T cells after yellow fever vaccination. TCRdb processed the 5' RACE reads anew with MiXCR; each CDR3 protein has one entry. The data hold 300,000 or so distinct CDR3 sequences, with 10% to 15% observed a single time. The sample here was CD4+ T cells sorted from PBMCs, taken 45 days after the yellow fever booster vaccination. These receptors were obtained from a man between 25 and 39 years old who received the YFV17D yellow fever vaccine.

There are a few counts of this clonotype. J is TRBJ2-5 and V is TRBV7-2, with D perhaps TRBD1 (5 bases). V was cut by 8 bases and J by 7 bases, with 11 bases left in between. Per germline, CDR1 SGHTA and CDR2 FQGNSA. The CDR3 contains 11 residues. The CDR3 DNA sequence: TGTGCCAGCGGGGCTGGCGGGACCCAGTACTTC. Its translation is CASGAGGTQYF. The full variable domain, completed using reference TRBV7-2 and TRBJ2-5, is GAGVSQSPSNKVTEKGKDVELRCDPISGHTALYWYRQSLGQGLEFLIYFQGNSAPDKSGLPSDRFSAERTGGSVSTLTIQRTQQEDSAVYLCASGAGGTQYFGPGTRLLVL.

Many counts were recorded for this clonotype. The chain links TRBV9 to TRBJ2-2; no reliable D call. CDR1 is SGDLS and CDR2 is YYNGEE in the germline V gene. The CDR3 totals 12 residues. The ends were cut back, 5 bases at V and 6 bases at J, with 8 bases in the middle. The CDR3 loop reads CASSPLAGELFF. The CDR3 bases are TGTGCCAGCAGTCCTCTAGCCGGGGAGCTGTTTTTT.

The chain joins TRBV12-3 or TRBV12-4 to TRBJ1-5; D is possibly TRBD1 (5 bases). There are 16 residues in the CDR3. The germline V and J ends were trimmed by 0 bases and 5 bases, with 14 bases remaining between them. For the CDR3, the DNA is TGTGCCAGCAGTTTAGCGACAGTCAGGAGGGATCAGCCCCAGCATTTT. Its translation is CASSLATVRRDQPQHF.

In this sample, this clonotype turned up a few times. This chain uses TRBV12-3 or TRBV12-4 with TRBJ2-2, with 7 bases identical to TRBD1. The V gene end was trimmed by 6 bases and the J gene end by 6 bases; junction bases not matched to a gene: 10. The CDR3 totals 15 residues. CDR3 DNA sequence: TGTGCCAGCAGCCCACGACAGGGAGCGTCCGGGGAGCTGTTTTTT. It is translated as CASSPRQGASGELFF.

This clonotype was detected ten times or more. The V and J genes are TRBV7-2 and TRBJ2-1; D is perhaps TRBD2 (5 bases). Trimming took 5 bases from V and 8 from J, leaving 16 bases between them. The CDR3 is 14 residues long. Germline V gene sequence: CDR1 SGHTA, CDR2 FQGNSA. The DNA of the CDR3 is TGTGCCAGCAGCCAAAGCACTAGAGGTGATGAGCAGTTCTTC. Translated, it gives CASSQSTRGDEQFF.

The chain is built from TRBV7-2 and TRBJ2-7; 8 positions match TRBD1. Germline V gives CDR1 SGHTA, CDR2 FQGNSA. The V gene end was trimmed by 1 base and the J gene end by 0 bases; junction bases not matched to a gene: 2. The CDR3 consists of 15 residues. CDR3 amino acids: CASSLVGTGSYEQYF. CDR3 in DNA: TGTGCCAGCAGCTTAGTGGGGACAGGCTCCTACGAGCAGTACTTC.

The chain has TRBV18 and TRBJ2-1; no firm D call. V lost 3 bases, J lost 5 bases, and 14 bases lay in between. The germline V gene encodes CDR1 KGHSH and CDR2 LQKENI. This CDR3 spans 15 amino acids. CDR3 residues: CASSPMQTQNNEQFF. CDR3 in DNA: TGTGCCAGCTCACCGATGCAAACACAGAACAATGAGCAGTTCTTC.

This chain links TRBV11-2 with TRBJ1-2, with D unclear. Trimming took off 1 base at V and 2 bases at J, with 8 bases between the two ends. Looked up from germline, CDR1 is SGHAT and CDR2 is FQNNGV. CDR3 length: 14 amino acids. CDR3 amino acids: CASSLGGYNYGYTF. The CDR3 DNA reads as TGTGCCAGCAGCTTAGGGGGTTACAACTATGGCTACACCTTC.

In regard to this clonotype: At one of its ends the junction is not consistent with the germline gene, which may arise from a read error. This chain links TRBV3-1 with TRBJ2-1, with D unresolved. This CDR3 is 13 amino acids long. From germline, CDR1 is LGHDT and CDR2 YNNKEL (reference sequence). DNA for the CDR3: TGTGCCAGCAGCCGAGCCGAGACATCCCCCTACCTCTTC. Translating it yields CASSRAETSPYLF.

The chain combines TRBV10-3 with TRBJ1-2; no firm D call. The CDR3 consists of 13 residues. The V gene's germline CDR1 is ENHRY and CDR2 SYGVKD. The V and J ends lost 4 bases and 2 bases respectively, with 8 bases between them. CDR3 bases: TGTGCCATCAGTGGAGCGGAGAACTATGGCTACACCTTC. Amino acid sequence: CAISGAENYGYTF.

This clonotype has a handful of counts. V gene TRBV6-2 or TRBV6-3 combines with J gene TRBJ2-7; D gene ambiguous. The V end lost 2 bases, the J end lost 4 bases, and 6 bases lay between the germline ends. Germline V lookup: CDR1 MNHEY, CDR2 SVGEGT. This CDR3 is 12 amino acids long. This CDR3 reads CASSYPSYEQYF. For the CDR3, the DNA is TGTGCCAGCAGTTACCCGTCTTACGAGCAGTACTTC.

This clonotype was detected only a few times. The gene calls are TRBV12-3 or TRBV12-4 and TRBJ1-1; D not resolved. V shed 5 bases and J shed 1 base, with 11 bases lying between them. The CDR3 length is 14 residues. CDR3 nucleotides: TGTGCCAGCAGTCCCCGTGTCTGGAACACTGAAGCTTTCTTT. Its translation is CASSPRVWNTEAFF.

The genes are TRBV9 and TRBJ1-1, with D unresolved. V lost 0 bases and J lost 9, with 15 bases in between. Germline loops: CDR1 SGDLS, CDR2 YYNGEE. CDR3 size: 14 residues. CDR3 coding DNA: TGTGCCAGCAGCGTAGGAGGTGCCTCGGGAAAAGCTTTCTTT. Its protein is CASSVGGASGKAFF.

This clonotype has just a few counts. The gene calls are TRBV20-1 and TRBJ2-1; 8 bases line up with TRBD2. The CDR3 totals 14 residues. V dropped 3 bases and J dropped 7; count of bases not matched to a gene: 8. CDR1 is DFQATT, CDR2 SNEGSKA, per germline (reference sequence). The CDR3 bases are TGCAGTGCTAGTAAGTTGGCTAGCGGGAATGAGCAGTTCTTC. Amino acid sequence: CSASKLASGNEQFF.

This clonotype appeared many times. The V call is TRBV3-1, the J call TRBJ2-1; D is uncertain. Germline CDR1 reads LGHDT; CDR2 reads YNNKEL (reference sequence). This CDR3 spans 11 amino acids. V was shortened by 6 bases and J by 6 bases, with 6 bases between the two germline ends. The CDR3 here is CASSQTNEQFF. The CDR3 DNA follows: TGTGCCAGCAGTCAAACCAATGAGCAGTTCTTC.